This T cell receptor (beta chain) was profiled in a study of blood T cell repertoires in COVID-19. At the level of the study: Italy, Spain and the United States were the sources of the convalescent and acute COVID-19 samples. PBMCs, B-cell-depleted T cells, or T cells were the source of the cDNA or gDNA that made up the material.

This CDR3 has 15 residues. V lost 2 bases and J lost 4, with 12 bases in between. Germline values: CDR1 SGHNT, CDR2 YYREEE (reference sequence). This table comes from immunoSEQ multiplex PCR, and its TCRdb copy is limited to in-frame clones, with some not included. The table lists fewer than 80,000 clones, 70% to 90% of them singletons, with roughly 1% in the top ten. Sequenced sample: peripheral blood. The chain combines TRBV5-4 with TRBJ1-4; possible D gene TRBD1, 5 bases. This receptor was identified in a man aged 70-80 years with acute or convalescent COVID-19. The CDR3 DNA sequence: TGTGCCAGCAGCTTAAGCCAGGGTGGTAATGAAAAACTGTTTTTT. Encoded protein: CASSLSQGGNEKLFF.